The rows below give T cell receptor beta chains drawn from one sample of a study of T-cell memory formation after mild COVID-19. MiXCR, run by TCRdb on the 5' RACE reads, gives a single entry per CDR3 protein. The data show around 400,000 distinct CDR3 sequences, around 24% seen once. The specimen was PBMCs or a T cell subset sorted from them (not recorded which). All receptors derive from an adult woman who had mild COVID-19 (a few samples of this study predate the infection). Cell type and time point are not known. CDR3s include the opening cysteine and the closing phenylalanine or tryptophan. D genes are given only for firm matches. Size tells how often a clone was seen (once, few, many) or the class of an expanded clone, and some rows leave it out.

.	many	14	TRBV3-1	TRBJ2-5	CASSVTIYQETQYF	TGTGCCAGCAGCGTAACTATCTACCAAGAGACCCAGTACTTC
TRBD2	many	14	TRBV27	TRBJ2-5	CASSFGGGKETQYF	TGTGCCAGCAGTTTCGGGGGGGGCAAGGAGACCCAGTACTTC
.	few	14	TRBV12-3/TRBV12-4	TRBJ2-7	CASSSLDSSYEQYF	TGTGCCAGCAGTTCCCTGGACAGCTCCTACGAGCAGTACTTC
TRBD1	many	18	TRBV5-6	TRBJ1-1	CASRSRGGTAIGDTEAFF	TGTGCCAGCAGATCCAGGGGTGGGACAGCAATCGGGGACACTGAAGCTTTCTTT
.	.	13	TRBV18	TRBJ2-3	CASSPGQSDTQYF	TGTGCCAGCTCACCAGGACAGTCGGATACGCAGTATTTT
.	few	16	TRBV12-3/TRBV12-4	TRBJ1-1	CASSLGGFNFNTEAFF	TGTGCCAGCAGTTTAGGTGGTTTTAACTTCAACACTGAAGCTTTCTTT
TRBD2	.	12	TRBV9	TRBJ2-4	CASSGTSGPLYF	TGTGCCAGCAGCGGGACTAGCGGTCCCTTATACTTC
.	.	13	TRBV7-7	TRBJ2-1	CASSLAAADEQFF	TGTGCCAGCAGCTTAGCGGCAGCGGATGAGCAGTTCTTC
TRBD1	.	17	TRBV10-3	TRBJ1-2	CAISSGTGDWVDYGYTF	TGTGCCATCAGTTCCGGGACAGGGGATTGGGTGGACTATGGCTACACCTTC
.	few	16	TRBV20-1	TRBJ1-3	CSARGGAGLSGNTIYF	TGCAGTGCTAGAGGCGGAGCAGGACTTTCTGGAAACACCATATATTTT
TRBD2	.	13	TRBV15	TRBJ2-7	CATSAGGLNEQYF	TGTGCCACCAGCGCGGGGGGGCTCAACGAGCAGTACTTC
TRBD1	.	14	TRBV5-1	TRBJ1-1	CASSLYGTDTEAFF	TGCGCCAGCAGCCTCTACGGGACAGACACTGAAGCTTTCTTT
TRBD2	.	18	TRBV7-6	TRBJ2-1	CASSLGTLAGGPGDEQFF	TGTGCCAGCAGCTTAGGGACCCTAGCGGGAGGGCCAGGCGATGAGCAGTTCTTC